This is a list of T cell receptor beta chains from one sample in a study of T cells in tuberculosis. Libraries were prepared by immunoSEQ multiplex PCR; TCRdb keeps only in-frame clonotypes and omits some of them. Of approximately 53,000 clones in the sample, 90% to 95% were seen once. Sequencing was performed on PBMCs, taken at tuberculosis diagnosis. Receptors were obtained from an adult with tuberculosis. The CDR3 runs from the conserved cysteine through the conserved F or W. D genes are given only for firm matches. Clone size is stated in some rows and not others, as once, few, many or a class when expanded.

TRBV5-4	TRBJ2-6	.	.	TGTGCCAGCAGCTTGGGTACGAGCGCTGGGGCCAACGTCCTGACTTTC	CASSLGTSAGANVLTF
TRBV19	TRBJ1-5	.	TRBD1	TGTGCCAGTAGCGACAGGGGAGGTGGCAATCAGCCCCAGCATTTT	CASSDRGGGNQPQHF
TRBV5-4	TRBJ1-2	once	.	TGTGCCTACAGTGCCCTTCGGGGCTACACCTTC	CAYSALRGYTF
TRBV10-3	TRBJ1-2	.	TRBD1	TGTGCCATCAGTGACCGCACAGGGGTGAGCTATGGCTACACCTTC	CAISDRTGVSYGYTF
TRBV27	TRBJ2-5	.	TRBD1	TGTGCCAGCAGTTTACGGGACAGCCAAGAGACCCAGTACTTC	CASSLRDSQETQYF
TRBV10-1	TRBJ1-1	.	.	TGCGCCAGCAGTGTGAATCAGGGGAACACTGAAGCTTTCTTT	CASSVNQGNTEAFF
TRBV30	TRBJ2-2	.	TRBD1	TGTGCCTGGAGGTACAGGGGGGCCGGGGAGCTGTTTTTT	CAWRYRGAGELFF
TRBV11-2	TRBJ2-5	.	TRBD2	TGTGCCAGCAGCTTAGCACCCACTAGCGGAGAGACCCAGTACTTC	CASSLAPTSGETQYF
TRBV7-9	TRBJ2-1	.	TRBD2	TGTGCCAGCAGGACCGCGGGAGGAGAGCAGTTCTTC	CASRTAGGEQFF
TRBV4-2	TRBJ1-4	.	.	TGTGCCAGCAGCCACGGAGAGGGCCTGGCAACTAATGAAAAACTGTTTTTT	CASSHGEGLATNEKLFF
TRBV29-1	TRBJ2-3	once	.	TGCAGCGTTGTAATTCGCACAGATACGCAGTATTTT	CSVVIRTDTQYF
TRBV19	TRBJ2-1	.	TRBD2	TGTGCCAGTAGTCGAGGGCCTAGCGGAAGCTCCTACAATGAGCAGTTCTTC	CASSRGPSGSSYNEQFF
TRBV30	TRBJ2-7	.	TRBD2	TGTGCCTGGAGTGTCGGGACTAGCGGGAAATCCGAGCAGTACTTC	CAWSVGTSGKSEQYF